This entry features one T cell receptor (beta chain) sequence. Its antigen remains unidentified. The length of the CDR3 is 17 residues. Germline V CDR1 and CDR2: SGHVS, FNYEAQ. V shed 5 bases, J shed 4 bases, and the junction held 14 bases outside the gene matches. In TCRdb, the reads were re-called with MiXCR into one record per CDR3 protein. This sample has fewer than 700,000 distinct CDR3 sequences, with about 24% found just once. The sample originates from a study of T cell repertoires in cytomegalovirus infection. At the level of the study: From public TCR beta signatures came an indication of both CMV infection and matching HLA type.

Overall study results and limits: There were HLA-C-restricted CMV-specific TCR beta clonotypes dominating the ex vivo response.

Source material: CD8+ T cells from PBMCs. The chain joins TRBV7-6 to TRBJ1-1; 9 bases are a match to TRBD1. The receptor's source is a human donor in good health (CMV status not recorded). Some clones in this sample may be carry-over from other donors' samples. As DNA, the CDR3 is TGTGCCAGCAGCCCCGGACAGGGGCAGGTCGTAGGCACTGAAGCTTTCTTT. Encoded protein: CASSPGQGQVVGTEAFF.